The 13 T cell receptor beta chains below come from one sample, sequenced in a study of control samples from healthy donors and cancer patients (dated by TCRdb to about 2020). Libraries were constructed by the immunoSEQ multiplex PCR assay. The table comes from immuneACCESS by way of TCRdb, which keeps in-frame sequences with V and J called. Part of the clones is missing from these tables; in studies checked, under half for an unresolved V gene and the rest for unknown reasons. Recorded for this sample are some 140,000 clones; over 85% of them occurred a single time. The ten largest account for about 11% of the sample. Sample: blood. Receptors were obtained from a man aged 25 to 45 in good health.

This chain links TRBV7-9 with TRBJ1-2; D unclear. The V and J ends lost 5 bases and 4 bases respectively, with 11 bases between them. CDR1 is SEHNR and CDR2 is FQNEAQ in the germline V gene (reference sequence). The CDR3 extends over 13 amino acids. CDR3 nucleotide sequence: TGTGCCAGCAGCCCAACTGGGCTCTATGGCTACACCTTC. This sequence encodes CASSPTGLYGYTF.

The chain uses TRBV2 and TRBJ1-1, with TRBD1 as a possible D gene (6 bases). The germline CDR1 and CDR2 sequences are SNHLY and FYNNEI. Between the trimmed V and J ends, which lost 5 bases and 11 bases, there was a span of 12 bases. The CDR3 sequence is 11 residues long. The CDR3 is CASSLDSMAFF. CDR3 nucleotide sequence: TGTGCCAGCAGTTTGGACAGTATGGCTTTCTTT.

The genes are TRBV3-1 (or the pseudogene TRBV3-2) and TRBJ1-5; unclear D gene. The CDR3 length is 20 residues. Per the germline V gene, CDR1 is LGHDT and CDR2 is YNNKEL (reference sequence). Trimming removed 6 bases at V and 0 bases at J, with 27 bases between. CDR3 nucleotide sequence: TGTGCCAGCAGGGGGAAAGGAAAGTCAAATTTATCATATAGCAATCAGCCCCAGCATTTT. It is translated as CASRGKGKSNLSYSNQPQHF.

V gene TRBV29-1 combines with J gene TRBJ1-2; D gene ambiguous. This CDR3 contains 14 residues. The germline V gene encodes CDR1 SQVTM and CDR2 ANQGSEA. Trimming shortened V by 3 bases and J by 8 bases, and 19 bases separated the two germline ends. The CDR3: CSVDSRALYQGYTF. As DNA, the CDR3 is TGCAGCGTTGATTCCCGGGCCTTATACCAGGGCTACACCTTC.

The rearrangement links TRBV11-3 to TRBJ2-1; 12 bases agree with TRBD2. Trimming cost V 6 bases and J 8 bases; bases outside gene matches: 11. Germline V gives CDR1 SGHNT, CDR2 YENEEA. CDR3 length: 16 amino acids. The chain's CDR3 is CASRTSLAGGSYEQFF. The CDR3 nucleotides are TGTGCCAGCAGGACCTCCCTAGCGGGAGGGTCTTATGAGCAGTTCTTC.

The chain joins TRBV4-2 to TRBJ2-6; TRBD1 matches 11 bases. CDR3 length: 16 amino acids. The germline V gene has CDR1 LGHNA and CDR2 YNFKEQ. The J segment lost 4 bases and the V segment lost 8 bases, leaving 7 bases of the junction unmatched. The chain's CDR3 is CASRDRGVKGANVLTF. The DNA for the CDR3 is TGTGCCAGCCGGGACAGGGGGGTGAAGGGGGCCAACGTCCTGACTTTC.

This clone came up once. Distinct nucleotide sequences in the sample also encode this CDR3. The chain combines TRBV6-6 with TRBJ1-2; maybe TRBD1 (6 bases). This CDR3 is built from 12 residues. Germline V CDR1 and CDR2: MNHNY, SVGAGI (reference sequence). V gave up 11 bases and J gave up 8 bases, with 18 bases separating them. The CDR3 bases are TGTGCCGGCGCGGGAGGGGGTCGGGGCTACACCTTC. Translating gives CAGAGGGRGYTF.

The genes are TRBV11-2 and TRBJ1-1; no definite D call. Germline values: CDR1 SGHAT, CDR2 FQNNGV. The CDR3 extends over 17 amino acids. Between the trimmed V and J ends, which lost 0 bases and 3 bases, there was a span of 17 bases. This chain's CDR3 is CASSLDPRRLDDTEAFF. As DNA, the CDR3 is TGTGCCAGCAGCTTAGATCCTAGGAGACTCGATGACACTGAAGCTTTCTTT. The whole variable domain, filled in from reference TRBV11-2 and TRBJ1-1, reads EAGVAQSPRYKIIEKRQSVAFWCNPISGHATLYWYQQILGQGPKLLIQFQNNGVVDDSQLPKDRFSAERLKGVDSTLKIQPAKLEDSAVYLCASSLDPRRLDDTEAFFGQGTRLTVV.

In its sample, this clone was seen a few times. The chain is built from TRBV7-8 and TRBJ1-2, with D unclear. With 7 bases removed from V and 5 bases from J, the gap between germline ends came to 17 bases. This CDR3 is built from 14 residues. Germline CDR1 and CDR2: SGHVS and FQNEAQ. The CDR3 sequence is CASTDENSRYGYTF. The CDR3 DNA reads TGTGCCAGCACGGACGAGAACTCTCGGTATGGCTACACCTTC.

The chain combines TRBV4-1 with TRBJ1-1; D ambiguous. CDR3 length equals 15 residues. Germline V gene lookup returns CDR1 MGHRA and CDR2 YSYEKL. V was cut by 1 base and J by 0 bases, with 9 bases left in between. The CDR3: CASSQAPPVNTEAFF. The CDR3 region has the DNA TGCGCCAGCAGCCAAGCCCCCCCGGTGAACACTGAAGCTTTCTTT.

Only one count was recorded for this clone. The chain is built from TRBV28 and TRBJ2-7, with 12 bases lining up with TRBD1. After removal of 4 bases from V and 4 bases from J, the junction contained 2 bases not matched to a gene. From germline, CDR1 is MDHEN and CDR2 SYDVKM. There are 14 residues in the CDR3. CDR3 amino acids: CASSWGQGAYEQYF. The CDR3 coding sequence is TGTGCCAGCAGTTGGGGACAGGGGGCTTACGAGCAGTACTTC.

The chain couples TRBV19 to TRBJ1-5; D unclear. In germline, CDR1 is LNHDA, CDR2 SQIVND (reference sequence). Trimming cost V 7 bases and J 0 bases, with 13 bases left between them. The CDR3 is 15 amino acids. The CDR3 sequence: CASKRENYSNQPQHF. The CDR3 region has the DNA TGTGCCAGTAAAAGAGAGAACTATAGCAATCAGCCCCAGCATTTT.

The chain uses TRBV7-9 and TRBJ2-3, with a tentative D call TRBD2 (5 bases). Germline CDR1 and CDR2: SEHNR and FQNEAQ (reference sequence). V dropped 8 bases and J dropped 1 base, with 16 bases sitting between them. This CDR3 is 15 amino acids long. CDR3 residues: CASGTLANRTDTQYF. CDR3 DNA: TGTGCCAGCGGAACCCTAGCCAACCGCACAGATACGCAGTATTTT.